This T cell receptor (beta chain) is drawn from a study of post-analysis software for immune sequencing data (dated by TCRdb to 2015 to 2017). Notes on the research overall: Relapsing-remitting, secondary progressive and progressive-relapsing multiple sclerosis were recorded as disease courses, and subtype annotation was lacking for some patients. The patient repertoires were compared against fewer than twelve previously published healthy control repertoires obtained from donors aged roughly 6 to 28 years. A subset of samples was prepared in parallel using single-end sample barcoding, then pooled and co-amplified after Illumina adapter ligation. Study-wide findings and limitations: The control group was slightly older than the multiple sclerosis patient group. Four or five TRBV segments, including TRBV5-6, TRBV5-1 and TRBV20-1, were significantly more frequent in patients than controls. Multiple sclerosis patients had significantly lower normalized Chao1 diversity than controls, a result that suggests substantial peripheral T-cell clonal expansion. Strong co-clustering of samples prepared in the same batch was shown by direct clustering with F measure, prompting a batch-effect correction.

The table lists this clonotype with a few counts. Its antigen has not been determined. No qualities accompany the bases; no much larger clone lies one base away. To demonstrate the VDJtools post-analysis software, the study profiled TCR beta repertoires from the peripheral blood of about a dozen young patients with multiple sclerosis. The multiple sclerosis patients were children and adolescents between roughly 6 and 17 years of age. There are 15 amino acids in the CDR3, from cysteine to phenylalanine inclusive. Just CDR3 DNA is preserved here, 45 bases in frame from base 1. The germline V gene (reference sequence) yields MNHEY for CDR1 and SMNVEV for CDR2. The V end gives up 1 base and the J end 1 base, leaving 4 bases in the junction not matched to a gene. Library preparation employed PCR. The sequencing machine was an Illumina HiSeq 2500. To reduce PCR and sequencing biases, unique molecular identifiers were incorporated into the TCR beta cDNA libraries. About 500,000 cDNA molecules were obtained for every 1 to 10 million input T cells, so each molecule roughly corresponded to one T cell. The patient libraries were prepared and sequenced with the same protocol used for the earlier healthy control dataset. Samples belonging to the same batch were prepared together, multiplexed and sequenced on a shared HiSeq lane. From the authors' description of their analysis: Raw barcoded reads were processed with MIGEC, and single-read molecular identifier groups were discarded before consensus assembly and CDR3 extraction. VDJtools was used for post-analysis of the clonotype tables, and diversity was normalized by down-sampling every dataset to the size of the smallest sample. To correct batch-related cross-sample contamination, repertoire overlap clustering matched CDR3 amino acid sequences but not nucleotide sequences. TCRdb cleaned the public reads at Q25 with fastp, built clones with MiXCR and kept in-frame beta chains. Each CDR3 protein appears once, grouped with its most common genes and DNA. The V and J calls and clone size are TCRdb's, not the authors'. For this sample the table gives about 540,000 distinct CDR3 sequences, of which around 36% were detected only once. The leading ten clones occupy approximately 5.4% of the sample.

The receptor was derived from a girl aged 2-17 years with multiple sclerosis. The chain is encoded by TRBV27 joined to TRBJ2-7; 7 central nucleotides agree with TRBD1. Material: blood. In nucleotide form, the sequence is TGTGCCAGCAGTTTATGGGACAGCGTATCCTACGAGCAGTACTTC. It specifies CASSLWDSVSYEQYF.